The entry below describes one T cell receptor (beta chain). Its antigen target is currently unknown. The input lacks base qualities; no much larger clone sits a single base away. The cohort was made up of approximately 670 healthy bone marrow donors. Cohort members were all nominally healthy when sampled, although unrecorded immune exposures were likely present. The donor tested CMV seropositive and was one of the 289 seropositive cohort members. Each donor provided a peripheral blood sample, and peripheral blood mononuclear cells were used for TCR beta sequencing. Genomic DNA extraction from the blood cell samples was performed with the Qiagen DNeasy Blood Extraction Kit. Libraries were made using the immunoSEQ multiplex PCR assay. The multiplex PCR relied on a mix of 60 forward primers for TCR Vbeta segments and 13 reverse primers for TCR Jbeta segments. The CDR3 region of rearranged TCR beta genes was amplified from genomic DNA by a multiplex PCR assay. Amplified TCR beta libraries were sequenced as 87-base-pair reads on the Illumina HiSeq System. Per the original workflow: A later analysis counted approximately 76 million unique TCR beta chains across the 650 to 700 repertoires, and some 12 million of these chains were shared by at least two donors. To remove PCR and sequencing errors, raw reads were error-corrected and collapsed into unique sequences using a nearest-neighbor algorithm that merged closely related sequences. V, D and J gene segments were assigned by aligning CDR3 sequences to IMGT reference sequences. For a sequence to be retained, a match of at least six nucleotides was required to both a V gene segment and a J gene segment. A rearrangement counted as productive if the CDR3 had no stop codons and remained in frame with V and J, and every other rearrangement counted as non-productive. Following IMGT convention, CDR3 was defined as the stretch from the second conserved V-encoded cysteine to the conserved J-encoded phenylalanine. Sequences without an unambiguous match to a single V gene segment were excluded from the earlier analysis of about 600 of the donors. An earlier analysis of about 600 of the donors called V segments functional above 56.7% productive rearrangements and segregating when the between-donor standard deviation exceeded 5%. A statistical classification framework was built for diagnosing cytomegalovirus status from the catalog of TCR beta chain sequences. In a later analysis, TCR nucleotide sequences were compared against IMGT/GENE-DB human TR gene sequences so that V and J genes could be assigned. Using the TCRdist pipeline, a later analysis assigned CDR3 sequences along with most-parsimonious VDJ recombination scenarios. In a later analysis, each TCR beta chain was defined by its CDR3 amino acid sequence together with its V-gene family, and reads lacking a unique V-gene family were excluded. A later analysis removed 500 to 650 highly shared, low-generation-probability nucleotide sequences to deal with suspected cross-contamination and a sequencing artifact. In a later analysis, a clonal expansion index was calculated for each public chain from normalized within-repertoire ranks of inferred template counts. Generation probabilities in a later analysis came from a VDJ recombination model fitted to out-of-frame rearrangements, and those results were checked against IGoR. In a later analysis, hypergeometric tests were used to score TCR-TCR, TCR-HLA and TCR-CMV co-occurrence, with a repertoire-size bias correction applied to TCR pairs. A later analysis estimated false discovery rates by permuting HLA or CMV assignments 20 times. In a later analysis, co-occurring TCRs were grouped using DBSCAN, and TCRdist sequence similarity was added for clustering within HLA-allele-positive subsets. Repertoires with fewer than 30,000 or more than 120,000 public chains were left out of co-occurrence clustering, as were about five repertoires with anomalous nucleotide sharing. The table was pulled from immuneACCESS by TCRdb, which kept in-frame rearrangements only. Such tables lose some clones; where checked, under half of the loss comes from unresolved V genes, and the rest has no known cause. The V and J calls and clone size come from that table; D and trimming were worked out from the DNA. Present in this sample are around 99,000 clones, over 80% of which were seen just once. The ten top clones hold less than 3.5% of the sample.

These data originate in a study of cytomegalovirus exposure and HLA in healthy donors (dated by TCRdb to 2015 to 2018). For context, the study as a whole: According to an earlier analysis of 550 to 700 of the donors, about 180 million T cells yielded roughly 110 million unique TCR beta sequences and around 280 Gb of sequence data. Roughly 310 gigabases of sequencing data and roughly 90 million unique TCR sequences were included in an early release covering about 620 HLA-typed donors. Both class I and class II loci were covered by HLA typing, at four-digit resolution. An earlier analysis of approximately 640 of the donors applied high-throughput TCR beta sequencing to assess whether each TCR beta V gene segment acted as functional or pseudogenic. Rather than drawing on any new phenotypic data, the later analysis identified candidate immune exposures from TCR beta sequences and the way those sequences occurred across donors. Using immunosequencing, the study profiled T cell repertoires from roughly 650 subjects and related those repertoires to cytomegalovirus serostatus. Every discovery cohort repertoire had been produced on one sequencing platform. On average, around 240,000 unique TCR beta nucleotide sequences were sequenced per donor among a few hundred genotyped donors of the cohort, with roughly 18% of those sequences being non-productive. Because of strong linkage in the cohort, roughly five DR-DQ haplotypes were treated as single units for association and clustering. A later analysis re-examined previously published TCR beta repertoires from around 670 donors and added high-resolution HLA genotyping to investigate patterns of TCR occurrence. The number of donors typed differed by locus, with about 629-640 for A, B, C, DRB1 and DQB1, more than 500 for DQA1, over 600 for DPA1, and over 400 for DPB1. In addition to the first cohort of roughly 700 subjects, a separate validation cohort of 120 different subjects was used. The study aimed to test whether signatures of past pathogen exposure could be identified by cataloging public T cell receptors. Genome-wide SNP genotypes for about three fifths of the roughly 670 donors were used in a later genetic analysis, which treated that subset as a discovery cohort. The study combined high-throughput TCR immunosequencing, statistical association of individual TCRs with disease status, and machine learning to predict cytomegalovirus infection status. The genetic ancestry cluster associated with self-reported Caucasian donors included over 65% of the roughly 360 genotyped donors. Alongside the repertoire data, information on donor age, sex, ethnicity and CMV serostatus was compiled.

Broader findings and caveats from the paper: Sequencing depth was assumed to be roughly uniform across donors in the presence/absence analyses, though that assumption may not hold. Broadly in line with IMGT annotations, most TCR beta V segments showed up in productive rearrangements about 87% or about 30% of the time in an earlier analysis of 587 of the donors. Immune exposure information for the cohort was limited to CMV serostatus. When HLA alleles, especially DR and DQ, strongly co-occurred, TCR associations were difficult to assign to individual alleles. The earlier analysis of around 600 of the donors excluded fewer than 20 rarely observed V segments, including chromosome 9 orphons, because counts were too low. Correlated functional status among segregating V segments might reflect linkage disequilibrium, but an unknown experimental factor could not be ruled out. A few of the identified cytomegalovirus-associated TCR beta chains were confirmed in vitro to be specific for cytomegalovirus antigens. A total of 150 or so TCR beta chains were listed by the study as associated with cytomegalovirus. In a later analysis, TCR association rates were found to vary across HLA loci, with the most associated TCRs seen for DRB1 alleles and the fewest for HLA-C alleles. A later analysis associated about 18,000 TCR beta sequences with specific HLA alleles at a false discovery rate of 0.05. V-gene and J-gene trimming of TCR beta chains was associated with a missense DCLRE1C variant in a later genetic analysis, and the association was replicated in an independent cohort. Across donors, most TCR sequences were observed very rarely, whereas some public TCRs were present in many individuals. A further reported finding was that TCR beta sequences accurately predicted the HLA-A and HLA-B alleles for most subjects in the first cohort. The sequencing pipeline was judged likely to have produced a cluster of highly shared sequence variants as a technical artifact. A later analysis reported that several top co-occurrence clusters appeared linked to parvovirus B19, influenza, CMV and Epstein-Barr virus. The cohort was sequenced for TCR beta chains only, and without alpha or paired-chain data the features that could be detected were limited. A later analysis found that HLA-associated TCR beta chains were more clonally expanded and had lower generation probabilities than equally common non-associated chains. In a later genetic analysis, fewer N-insertions in productive TCRs were reported among donors in an Asian-associated ancestry cluster than the roughly 640-donor mean. Some IMGT-functional V segments, including TRBV6-2 and TRBV6-3, could not be distinguished by the 87-base-pair reads and were therefore excluded. It was suggested by the authors that the approach could potentially be generalized to other disease states and immunological phenotypes. In both the original and validation cohorts, the classifier was reported to diagnose cytomegalovirus status with high specificity and sensitivity. In a later analysis, most CMV-associated TCR beta chains were found to appear HLA-restricted, with HLA associations seemingly driven largely by CMV exposure. Because HLA typing was missing for some donors at each locus, association tests included only the typed subset.

Measured from the cysteine to the phenylalanine, the CDR3 is 13 residues long. This entry keeps only the CDR3 DNA: 39 bases, framed from base 1. Ends trimmed: V by 5 bases, J by 5 bases; bases unmatched to a gene: 3. For CDR1 and CDR2, the germline V gene lists SGHRS and YFSETQ. The sequenced sample consisted of PBMCs. The rearranged chain carries TRBV5-1 and TRBJ1-4; TRBD1 fits 7 bases in the junction. The source of this sequence is a man aged 25 to 40 in good health and CMV-seropositive. CDR3 region: CASSGQDNEKLFF. At the DNA level, the sequence is TGCGCCAGCAGTGGACAGGACAATGAAAAACTGTTTTTT.